This is a list of T cell receptor beta chains from one sample in a study of OX40 agonist ivuxolimab in advanced cancers. Profiling relied on immunoSEQ multiplex PCR, and the TCRdb table lists in-frame clones only, not all of them. This repertoire shows about 58,000 clones, over 75% found once; its top ten account for more than 1.2%. Source: CD4+ or CD8+ T cells sorted from blood, taken in a trial of the OX40 agonist ivuxolimab. These receptors originate from an adult with an advanced solid tumor such as melanoma, head and neck, liver or kidney cancer. CDR3s include the opening cysteine and the closing phenylalanine or tryptophan. The D gene is left open where the match is weak. Clone size is given for some rows only: seen once, a few or many times, or a class if the clone is expanded.

j_gene | v_gene | abundance | d_gene | CDR3nt | CDR3aa
TRBJ1-2 | TRBV5-1 | once | TRBD1 | TGCGCCAGCAGGCGACAGGGCGGCTATGGCTACACCTTC | CASRRQGGYGYTF
TRBJ1-1 | TRBV7-9 | . | TRBD1 | TGTGCCAGCAGCCAGGGGATGGACAGGGGACGGACTGAAGCTTTCTTT | CASSQGMDRGRTEAFF
TRBJ2-3 | TRBV30 | . | TRBD2 | TGTGCCTGGGGTTGGGTAGCGGGGTCAGATACGCAGTATTTT | CAWGWVAGSDTQYF
TRBJ2-2 | TRBV4-1 | . | . | TGCGCCAGCAGTCGAGGACTACGGCTGGACACCGGGGAGCTGTTTTTT | CASSRGLRLDTGELFF
TRBJ2-3 | TRBV6-5 | . | TRBD2 | TGTGCCAGCAGGAGGGAGGGTACGCAGTATTTT | CASRREGTQYF
TRBJ1-1 | TRBV25-1 | . | TRBD1 | TGTGCCAGCAGTGCATCGCGTACAGGGGGACCGAACACTGAAGCTTTCTTT | CASSASRTGGPNTEAFF
TRBJ2-3 | TRBV10-3 | . | . | TGTGCCATCAGTGAGTCGGCGGGCACAGATACGCAGTATTTT | CAISESAGTDTQYF
TRBJ2-5 | TRBV10-2 | . | TRBD2 | TGCGCCAGCACCGAGGCGGGAGGGAGGCAAGAGACCCAGTACTTC | CASTEAGGRQETQYF
TRBJ2-1 | TRBV7-3 | . | . | TGTGCCAGCAGCTTAGGGCCAGGGGAGGATGAGCAGTTCTTC | CASSLGPGEDEQFF
TRBJ2-1 | TRBV10-3 | once | TRBD2 | TGTGCCATCAGCCCAGCGGGAGCGGTCGATGAGCAGTTCTTC | CAISPAGAVDEQFF
TRBJ2-7 | TRBV19 | . | . | TGTGCCAGTAGTAGATGGACAGGATCGCGGGCTAGCGGGCGGAGCTCCTACGAGCAGTACTTC | CASSRWTGSRASGRSSYEQYF
TRBJ1-1 | TRBV30 | . | TRBD1 | TGTGCCTGGAGTGTCAGGGACAGGGGGTGGGCTTTCTTT | CAWSVRDRGWAFF
TRBJ1-1 | TRBV6-1 | . | . | TGTGCCAGCAGTGAGATAGGGTATCGCACTGAAGCTTTCTTT | CASSEIGYRTEAFF
TRBJ2-6 | TRBV18 | . | . | TGTGCCAGCTCACCACAGGGGGTCTCTGGGGCCAACGTCCTGACTTTC | CASSPQGVSGANVLTF
TRBJ2-5 | TRBV5-4 | . | . | TGTGCCAGCAGCCTGGGCCAAGAGACCCAGTACTTC | CASSLGQETQYF
TRBJ1-1 | TRBV6-5 | once | . | TGTGCCAGCAGCACTACAGGGACTGAAGCTTTCTTT | CASSTTGTEAFF
TRBJ2-5 | TRBV19 | . | . | TGTGCCAGTGGGGCAGGGCAGGAGACCCAGTACTTC | CASGAGQETQYF
TRBJ2-7 | TRBV5-8 | . | TRBD1 | TGTGCCAGCAGCTACTCGACAGGGGGCTACGAGCAGTACTTC | CASSYSTGGYEQYF
TRBJ1-1 | TRBV6-1 | . | . | TGTGCCAGCAGCGAGAGACAGGCGATAAACACTGAAGCTTTCTTT | CASSERQAINTEAFF
TRBJ2-5 | TRBV29-1 | . | . | TGCAGTGGGGGCGGGGCGGGCCAAGAGACCCAGTACTTC | CSGGGAGQETQYF
TRBJ1-2 | TRBV7-2 | . | . | TGTGCCAGCAGCTTTGGGACGGTCGGCTACACCTTC | CASSFGTVGYTF
TRBJ2-1 | TRBV25-1 | once | TRBD2 | TGTGCCAGCAGGAAGCGGGACGGGTACAATGAGCAGTTCTTC | CASRKRDGYNEQFF
TRBJ1-6 | TRBV4-3 | . | . | TGCGCCAGCAGCCAAGATGGTTCTTATAATTCACCCCTCCACTTT | CASSQDGSYNSPLHF
TRBJ1-2 | TRBV29-1 | . | . | TGCAGCGGAAGACTCTCAGGGGACTGGGTACGGGGCTACACCTTC | CSGRLSGDWVRGYTF
TRBJ2-1 | TRBV29-1 | . | TRBD1 | TGCAGCATTGTAGGACAGGCATACAACAATGAGCAGTTCTTC | CSIVGQAYNNEQFF
TRBJ2-3 | TRBV13 | . | TRBD2 | TGTGCCAGCAGCACGAAATCCCCGACTAGCGGGGAACCAGATACGCAGTATTTT | CASSTKSPTSGEPDTQYF
TRBJ1-2 | TRBV4-1 | few | TRBD1 | TGCGCCAGCAGCCTTCGACAGGGGGCGATCTATGGCTACACCTTC | CASSLRQGAIYGYTF
TRBJ1-2 | TRBV28 | . | . | TGTGCCAGCAGTTTTCGGGGGGTGGGCTACACCTTC | CASSFRGVGYTF
TRBJ2-7 | TRBV7-9 | . | TRBD1 | TGTGCCAGCAGTCAGGCTTACGAGACAGGGGGCTACGAGCAGTACTTC | CASSQAYETGGYEQYF
TRBJ2-7 | TRBV6-1 | . | TRBD1 | TGTGCCAGCAGTGTCGACAGGGGCTACGAGCAGTACTTC | CASSVDRGYEQYF
TRBJ2-2 | TRBV19 | . | TRBD2 | TGTGCCAGTGGGAAGCGGGAGGGCCGGGTCGGGGAGCTGTTTTTT | CASGKREGRVGELFF